This TCR beta chain was documented in a study of CD8 T cells in Susac syndrome. This clonotype was detected a few times. Trimming stripped 8 bases from V and 0 bases from J, with 10 bases between. The CDR3 covers 13 residues. cDNA came from roughly 0.53 to 1 ug RNA primed by random hexamers. A single record per CDR3 protein comes from TCRdb applying MiXCR to the immunoSEQ multiplex PCR reads. The table includes roughly 150,000 distinct CDR3 sequences, roughly 94% detected once. Included as multiple sclerosis controls were treatment-naive patients who had stable or active relapsing-remitting disease. The chain combines TRBV12-3 or TRBV12-4 with TRBJ1-1; D possibly corresponds to TRBD1 (6 bases). The clonotype originates from a human donor with multiple sclerosis. Sequencing input: CD4+ T cells from PBMCs. CDR3 nucleotides: TGTGCCAGCCGCGGACAGTTGAACACTGAAGCTTTCTTT. This sequence encodes CASRGQLNTEAFF.